This TCR beta chain comes out of a study of blood T cell repertoires in COVID-19. Turning to the study itself: Samples representing acute and convalescent COVID-19 were sourced from the United States, Italy and Spain. Sample material is recorded as cDNA or gDNA derived from T cells, B-cell-depleted T cells, or PBMCs.

Libraries were prepared by immunoSEQ multiplex PCR; TCRdb keeps only in-frame clonotypes and omits some of them. The sample has roughly 83,000 clones, more than 75% seen once. V was pared by 4 bases and J by 1 base, with 9 bases of the junction left unmatched. The germline V gene encodes CDR1 LGHNA and CDR2 YSLEER. CDR3 size: 19 residues. V gene TRBV4-3 combines with J gene TRBJ2-2; 13 nucleotides align to TRBD2. The specimen sequenced was peripheral blood. This clonotype was sampled from a man aged 50 to 59 with active COVID-19. CDR3 sequence (DNA): TGCGCCAGCAGCCTACAACCTCGGACTAGCGGGGGGAACACCGGGGAGCTGTTTTTT. Encoded protein: CASSLQPRTSGGNTGELFF.